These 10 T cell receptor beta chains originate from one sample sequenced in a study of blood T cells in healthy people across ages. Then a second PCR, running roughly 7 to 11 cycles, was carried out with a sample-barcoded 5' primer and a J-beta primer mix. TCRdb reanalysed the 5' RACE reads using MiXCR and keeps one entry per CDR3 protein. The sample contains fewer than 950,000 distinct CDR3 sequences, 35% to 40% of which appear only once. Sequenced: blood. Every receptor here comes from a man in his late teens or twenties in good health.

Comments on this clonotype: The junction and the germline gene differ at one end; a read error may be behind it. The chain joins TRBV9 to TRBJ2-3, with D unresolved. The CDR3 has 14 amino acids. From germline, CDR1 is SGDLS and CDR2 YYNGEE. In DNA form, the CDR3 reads TGTGCCAGCAGCGGAAGCGCACCCACAGATACGCGGTATTTT. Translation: CASSGSAPTDTRYF.

As DNA, the CDR3 is TGTGCCAGCAGTTACGATACGAATGGCTACACCTTC. As protein: CASSYDTNGYTF. The chain employs TRBV6-2 or TRBV6-3 and TRBJ1-2; D remains unclear. The V gene lost 2 bases and the J gene lost 6 bases, with 7 bases spanning the gap. The germline V gene has CDR1 MNHEY and CDR2 SVGEGT. This CDR3 has 12 amino acids.

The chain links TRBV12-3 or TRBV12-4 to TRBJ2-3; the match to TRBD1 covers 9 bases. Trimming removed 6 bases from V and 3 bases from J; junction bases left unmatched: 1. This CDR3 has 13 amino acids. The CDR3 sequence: CASRGTGTDTQYF. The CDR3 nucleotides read TGTGCCAGCAGGGGGACAGGGACAGATACGCAGTATTTT.

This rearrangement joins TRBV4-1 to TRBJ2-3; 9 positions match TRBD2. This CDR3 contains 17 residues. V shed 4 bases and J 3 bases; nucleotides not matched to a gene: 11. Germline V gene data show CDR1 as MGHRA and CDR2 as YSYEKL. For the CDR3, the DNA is TGCGCCAGCAGCCTCCAGGCCAGCGGGAGGCTAACAGATACGCAGTATTTT. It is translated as CASSLQASGRLTDTQYF.

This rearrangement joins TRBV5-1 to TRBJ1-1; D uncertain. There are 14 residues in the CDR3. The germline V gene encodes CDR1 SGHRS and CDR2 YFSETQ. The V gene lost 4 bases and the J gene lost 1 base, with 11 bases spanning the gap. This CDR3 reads CASSRGGENTEAFF. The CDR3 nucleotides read TGCGCCAGCAGCCGCGGCGGGGAGAACACTGAAGCTTTCTTT.

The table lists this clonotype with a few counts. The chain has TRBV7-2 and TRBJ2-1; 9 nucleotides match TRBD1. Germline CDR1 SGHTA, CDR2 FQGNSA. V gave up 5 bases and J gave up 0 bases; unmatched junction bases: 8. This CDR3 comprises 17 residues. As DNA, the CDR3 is TGTGCCAGCAGCGCCAACAGGGGGCTGAGCTCCTACAATGAGCAGTTCTTC. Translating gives CASSANRGLSSYNEQFF.

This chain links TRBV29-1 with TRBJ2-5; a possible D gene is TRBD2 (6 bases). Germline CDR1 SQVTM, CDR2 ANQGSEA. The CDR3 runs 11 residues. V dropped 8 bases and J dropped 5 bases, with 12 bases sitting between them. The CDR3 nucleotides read TGCAGCTTCAGGGACTCCGAGACCCAGTACTTC. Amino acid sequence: CSFRDSETQYF. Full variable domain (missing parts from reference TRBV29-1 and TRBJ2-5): SAVISQKPSRDICQRGTSLTIQCQVDSQVTMMFWYRQQPGQSLTLIATANQGSEATYESGFVIDKFPISRPNLTFSTLTVSNMSPEDSSIYLCSFRDSETQYFGPGTRLLVL.

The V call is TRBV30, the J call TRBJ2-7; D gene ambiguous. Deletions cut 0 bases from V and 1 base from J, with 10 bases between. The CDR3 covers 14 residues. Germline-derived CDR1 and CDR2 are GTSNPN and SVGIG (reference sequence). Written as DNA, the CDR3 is TGTGCCTGGAGTGTACATCTCCATTCCTACGAGCAGTACTTC. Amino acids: CAWSVHLHSYEQYF.

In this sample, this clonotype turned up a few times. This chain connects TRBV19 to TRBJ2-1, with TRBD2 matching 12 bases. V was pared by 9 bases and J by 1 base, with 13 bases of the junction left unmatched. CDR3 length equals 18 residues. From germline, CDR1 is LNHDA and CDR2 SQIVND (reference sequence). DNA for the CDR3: TGTGCCAGCCAGAGGGGACTAGCGGGTCCAGGATCCTACAATGAGCAGTTCTTC. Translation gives CASQRGLAGPGSYNEQFF.

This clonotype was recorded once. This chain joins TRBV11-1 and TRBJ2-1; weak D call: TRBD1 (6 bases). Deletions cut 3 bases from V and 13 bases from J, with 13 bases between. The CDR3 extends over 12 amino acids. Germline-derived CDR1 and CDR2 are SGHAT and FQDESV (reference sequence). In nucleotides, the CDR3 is TGTGCCAGCAGCTTGGGGGCAGGGACCCAGTTCTTC. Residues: CASSLGAGTQFF.